The text below deals with one TCR beta chain. The CDR3 is 15 residues long. V was shortened by 5 bases and J by 5 bases, with 18 bases between the two germline ends. CDR1 is SGHAT and CDR2 is FQNNGV in the germline V gene. The data were obtained in a study of cytotoxic CD8 clonotypes in ibrutinib-treated CLL. Profiling relied on immunoSEQ multiplex PCR, and the TCRdb table lists in-frame clones only, not all of them. This sample carries tens of thousands of clones, 78% of them seen once, and the ten largest clones take 8.5% to 10%. The sample here was PBMCs, taken before ibrutinib treatment. The chain links TRBV11-2 to TRBJ1-2; tentative D call: TRBD1 (6 bases). This clonotype originated in a human donor with chronic lymphocytic leukemia. The CDR3 DNA is TGTGCCAGCAGCCCGGGGCCGGACAGAAGATATGGCTACACCTTC. Its protein is CASSPGPDRRYGYTF.